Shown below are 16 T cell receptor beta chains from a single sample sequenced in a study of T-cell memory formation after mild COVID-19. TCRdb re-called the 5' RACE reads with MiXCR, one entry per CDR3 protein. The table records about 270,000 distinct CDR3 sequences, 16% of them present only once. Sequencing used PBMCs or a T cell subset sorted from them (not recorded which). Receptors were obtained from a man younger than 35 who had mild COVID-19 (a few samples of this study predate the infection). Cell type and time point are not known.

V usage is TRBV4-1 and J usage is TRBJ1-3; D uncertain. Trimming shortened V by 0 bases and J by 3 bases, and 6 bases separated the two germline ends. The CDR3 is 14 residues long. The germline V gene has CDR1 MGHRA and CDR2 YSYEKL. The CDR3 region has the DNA TGCGCCAGCAGCCAAGATCGGCTTGGAAACACCATATATTTT. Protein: CASSQDRLGNTIYF.

Written as DNA, the CDR3 is TGTGCCAGCAGTCCCAGCCAGGTTACCAGTCAGCCCCAGCATTTT. Translated: CASSPSQVTSQPQHF. The rearrangement uses TRBV12-3 or TRBV12-4 and TRBJ1-5; D is unclear. The germline V and J ends were trimmed by 5 bases and 6 bases, with 17 bases remaining between them. The CDR3 consists of 15 residues.

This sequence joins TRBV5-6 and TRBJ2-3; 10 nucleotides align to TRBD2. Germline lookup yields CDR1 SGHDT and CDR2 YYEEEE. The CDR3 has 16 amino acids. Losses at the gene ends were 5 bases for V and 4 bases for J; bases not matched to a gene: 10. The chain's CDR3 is CASSPLAGASPDTQYF. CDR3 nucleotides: TGTGCCAGCAGTCCGCTAGCGGGGGCATCTCCAGATACGCAGTATTTT.

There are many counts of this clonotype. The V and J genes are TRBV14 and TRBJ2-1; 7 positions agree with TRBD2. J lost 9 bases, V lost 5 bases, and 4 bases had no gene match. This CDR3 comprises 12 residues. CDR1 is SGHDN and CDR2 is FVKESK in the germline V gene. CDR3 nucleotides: TGTGCCAGCAGCTTTAGCGGGCGTGAGCAGTTCTTC. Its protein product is CASSFSGREQFF.

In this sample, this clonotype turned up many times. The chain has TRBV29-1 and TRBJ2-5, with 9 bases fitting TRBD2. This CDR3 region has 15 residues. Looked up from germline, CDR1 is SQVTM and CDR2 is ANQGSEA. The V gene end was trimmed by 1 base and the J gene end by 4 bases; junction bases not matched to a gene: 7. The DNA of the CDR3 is TGCAGCGTTGAAGCACGCGGGGGGGCCGCAGAGACCCAGTACTTC. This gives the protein CSVEARGGAAETQYF.

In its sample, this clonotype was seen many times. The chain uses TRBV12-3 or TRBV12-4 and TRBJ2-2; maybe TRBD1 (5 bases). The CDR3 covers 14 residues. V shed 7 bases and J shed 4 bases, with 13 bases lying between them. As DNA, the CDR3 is TGTGCCAGCACTCAGTTCAGGGTCACCGGGGAGCTGTTTTTT. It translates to CASTQFRVTGELFF.

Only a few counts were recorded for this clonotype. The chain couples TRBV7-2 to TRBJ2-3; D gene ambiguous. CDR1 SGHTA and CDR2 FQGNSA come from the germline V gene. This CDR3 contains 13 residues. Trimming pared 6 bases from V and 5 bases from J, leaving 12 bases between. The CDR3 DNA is TGTGCCAGCAGTTTTACCTGGGTAGATACGCAGTATTTT. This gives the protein CASSFTWVDTQYF.

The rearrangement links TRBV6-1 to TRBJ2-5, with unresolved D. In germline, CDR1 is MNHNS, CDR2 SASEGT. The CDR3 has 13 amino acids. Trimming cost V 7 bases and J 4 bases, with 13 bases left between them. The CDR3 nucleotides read TGTGCCAGCACCTTGCGGCGGATAGAGACCCAGTACTTC. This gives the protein CASTLRRIETQYF.

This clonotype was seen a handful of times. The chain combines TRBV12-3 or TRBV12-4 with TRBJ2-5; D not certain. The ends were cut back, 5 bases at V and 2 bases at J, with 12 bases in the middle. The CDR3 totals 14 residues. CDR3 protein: CASSLPRTQETQYF. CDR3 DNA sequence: TGTGCCAGCAGTCTACCCAGAACGCAAGAGACCCAGTACTTC.

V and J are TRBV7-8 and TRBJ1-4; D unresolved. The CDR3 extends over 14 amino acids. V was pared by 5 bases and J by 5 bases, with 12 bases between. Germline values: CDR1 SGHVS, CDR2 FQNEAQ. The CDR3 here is CASSLTRENEKLFF. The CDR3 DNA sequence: TGTGCCAGCAGCCTTACCCGGGAGAATGAAAAACTGTTTTTT.

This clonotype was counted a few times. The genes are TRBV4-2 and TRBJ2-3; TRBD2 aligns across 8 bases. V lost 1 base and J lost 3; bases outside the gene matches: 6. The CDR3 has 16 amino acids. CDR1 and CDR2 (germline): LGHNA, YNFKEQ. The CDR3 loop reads CASSQGNGGGTDTQYF. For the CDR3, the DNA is TGTGCCAGCAGCCAAGGGAACGGCGGGGGGACAGATACGCAGTATTTT.

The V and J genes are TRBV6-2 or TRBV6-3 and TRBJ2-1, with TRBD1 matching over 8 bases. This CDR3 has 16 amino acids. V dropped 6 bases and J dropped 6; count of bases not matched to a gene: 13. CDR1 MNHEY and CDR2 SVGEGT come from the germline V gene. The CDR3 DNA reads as TGTGCCAGCAGAGTTAGACTCAGGGGGCGCAGCAATGAGCAGTTCTTC. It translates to CASRVRLRGRSNEQFF.

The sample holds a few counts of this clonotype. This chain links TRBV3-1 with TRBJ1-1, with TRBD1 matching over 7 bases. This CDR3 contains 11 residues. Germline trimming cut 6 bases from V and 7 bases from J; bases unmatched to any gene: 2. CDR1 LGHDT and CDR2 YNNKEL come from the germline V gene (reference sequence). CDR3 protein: CASRGTVEAFF. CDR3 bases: TGTGCCAGCAGGGGGACAGTTGAAGCTTTCTTT.

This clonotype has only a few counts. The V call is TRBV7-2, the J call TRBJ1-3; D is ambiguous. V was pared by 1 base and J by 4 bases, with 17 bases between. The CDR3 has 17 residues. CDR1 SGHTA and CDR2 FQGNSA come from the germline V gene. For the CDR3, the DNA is TGTGCCAGCAGCTTAGAGGCTTATGGAGGGCTGGGAAACACCATATATTTT. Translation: CASSLEAYGGLGNTIYF. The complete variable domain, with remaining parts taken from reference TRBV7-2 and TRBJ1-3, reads GAGVSQSPSNKVTEKGKDVELRCDPISGHTALYWYRQSLGQGLEFLIYFQGNSAPDKSGLPSDRFSAERTGGSVSTLTIQRTQQEDSAVYLCASSLEAYGGLGNTIYFGEGSWLTVV.

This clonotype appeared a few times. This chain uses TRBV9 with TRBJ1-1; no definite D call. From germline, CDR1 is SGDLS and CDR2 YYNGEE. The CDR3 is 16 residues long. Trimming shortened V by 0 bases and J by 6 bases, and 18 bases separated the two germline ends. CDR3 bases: TGTGCCAGCAGCGTAGCCTCCGTCCCGGGTCCCTCTGAAGCTTTCTTT. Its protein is CASSVASVPGPSEAFF.

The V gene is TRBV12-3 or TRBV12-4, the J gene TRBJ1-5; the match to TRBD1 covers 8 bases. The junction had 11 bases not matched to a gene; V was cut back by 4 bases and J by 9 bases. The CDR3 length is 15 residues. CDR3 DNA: TGTGCCAGCAGTTCCACCGACAGGGGCCCTCCGCCCCAGCATTTT. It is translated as CASSSTDRGPPPQHF.